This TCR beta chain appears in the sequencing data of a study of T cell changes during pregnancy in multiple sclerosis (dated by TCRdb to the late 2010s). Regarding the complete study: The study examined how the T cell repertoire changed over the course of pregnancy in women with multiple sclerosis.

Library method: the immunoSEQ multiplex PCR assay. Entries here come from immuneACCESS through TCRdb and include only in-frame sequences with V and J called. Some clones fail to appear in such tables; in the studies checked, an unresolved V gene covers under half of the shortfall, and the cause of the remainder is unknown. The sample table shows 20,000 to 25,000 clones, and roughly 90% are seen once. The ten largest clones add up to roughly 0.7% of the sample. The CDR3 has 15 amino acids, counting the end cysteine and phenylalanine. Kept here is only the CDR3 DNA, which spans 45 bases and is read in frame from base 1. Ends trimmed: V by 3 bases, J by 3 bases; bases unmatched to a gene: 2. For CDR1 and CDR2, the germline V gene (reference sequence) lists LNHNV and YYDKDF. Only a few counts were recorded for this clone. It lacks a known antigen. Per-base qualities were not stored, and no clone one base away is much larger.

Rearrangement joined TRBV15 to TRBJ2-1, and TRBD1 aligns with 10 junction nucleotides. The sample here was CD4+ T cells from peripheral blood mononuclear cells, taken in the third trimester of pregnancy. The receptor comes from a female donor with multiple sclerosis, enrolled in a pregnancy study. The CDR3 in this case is CATSSGQGGYNEQFF. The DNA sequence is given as TGTGCCACCAGCAGTGGACAGGGGGGCTACAATGAGCAGTTCTTC.